This T cell receptor (beta chain) derives from a study of patients and donors after allogeneic stem cell transplantation. TCRdb ran MiXCR on the RT-PCR reads and lists one entry per CDR3 protein. The profile shows 57,000 or so distinct CDR3 sequences, 10% to 15% of them singletons. The CDR3 is 15 amino acids. The junction had 7 bases not matched to a gene; V was cut back by 3 bases and J by 4 bases. The sequenced sample was blood, either unsorted or a sorted T cell fraction (not recorded which). This rearrangement joins TRBV12-3 or TRBV12-4 to TRBJ2-3, with 7 bases fitting TRBD1. This clonotype originated in a human donor who was either an allogeneic HSCT recipient or a stem cell or donor lymphocyte infusion donor (not recorded which). It is not recorded whose cells these are; they may come from a transplant donor. The CDR3 DNA sequence: TGTGCCAGCAGTTTGGTGACAACAGGGGCAGATACGCAGTATTTT. This codes for CASSLVTTGADTQYF.